A selection of T cell receptor beta chains follows, all from one sample in a study of CD8+CD57+ T cells in acquired aplastic anemia. In TCRdb, the reads were re-called with MiXCR into one record per CDR3 protein. The table has approximately 80,000 distinct CDR3 sequences, roughly three quarters seen once. Sequencing input: sorted CD4+, CD8+, or CD8+CD57+ T cells (not recorded which) from PBMCs. All receptors come from a human donor with aplastic anemia. The CDR3 runs from the conserved cysteine through the conserved F or W. The D gene is left open where the match is weak. Clone sizes are given selectively: once, few, many, or a class where the clone is expanded.

V	D	J	size	DNA	CDR3
TRBV7-2	-	TRBJ2-5	-	TGTGCCAGCAGCGCAGGGGGGGCCCAGTACTTC	CASSAGGAQYF
TRBV7-9	-	TRBJ2-3	-	TGTGCCAGCAGCTATCACAGTTCAGATACGCAGTATTTT	CASSYHSSDTQYF
TRBV20-1	-	TRBJ1-1	-	TGCAGTGTAACAAGGGGGAACACTGAAGCTTTCTTT	CSVTRGNTEAFF
TRBV7-8	-	TRBJ1-2	many	TGTGCCAGCAGCCCCCCGATGCAGGGAACAAATGGCTACACCTTC	CASSPPMQGTNGYTF
TRBV15	TRBD1	TRBJ2-1	-	TGTGCCACCCGACCCGAAGGGGGCCGGAGCTCCTACAATGAGCAGTTCTTC	CATRPEGGRSSYNEQFF
TRBV5-1	-	TRBJ2-1	-	TGCGCCAGCAGTCACAGATACAATGAGCAGTTCTTC	CASSHRYNEQFF
TRBV7-3	-	TRBJ2-7	few	TGTGCCAGCAGCATAACATCCTACGAGCAGTACTTC	CASSITSYEQYF
TRBV9	-	TRBJ2-1	-	TGTGCCAGCAGCGTGAAGGCTAGTATGAGAGATGAGCAGTTCTTC	CASSVKASMRDEQFF
TRBV15	-	TRBJ2-4	-	TGTGCCACCAGCAGGCTACAGGGTATCAGCATTCAGTACTTC	CATSRLQGISIQYF
TRBV7-6	-	TRBJ1-6	-	TGTGCCAGCAGTTCCACTTTCAATTCACCCCTCCACTTT	CASSSTFNSPLHF
TRBV19	TRBD2	TRBJ2-1	-	TGTGCCAGTAGTCTCGAGCGGGGGGCCTACAATGAGCAGTTCTTC	CASSLERGAYNEQFF
TRBV7-6	-	TRBJ2-2	-	TGTGCCAGCAGCTTAATGGGGCTCACCGGGGAGCTGTTTTTT	CASSLMGLTGELFF
TRBV24-1	-	TRBJ2-6	-	TGTGCCACCAGTGATCCGGGGGCGGGGTCCGGGGCCAACGTCCTGACTTTC	CATSDPGAGSGANVLTF
TRBV11-3	-	TRBJ1-2	few	TGTGCCGGCAGCTTAGATCTGGGCCTTGGTGGCTACACCTTC	CAGSLDLGLGGYTF
TRBV2	-	TRBJ1-1	-	TGTGCCAGCAGTGTAAATCATAACACTGAAGCTTTCTTT	CASSVNHNTEAFF
TRBV19	-	TRBJ1-3	-	TGTGCCAGTACAGACACGGGTGGAAACACCATATATTTT	CASTDTGGNTIYF
TRBV4-1	-	TRBJ1-1	-	TGCGCCAGCAGCCAAGTAGACTACACTGAAGCTTTCTTT	CASSQVDYTEAFF
TRBV7-8	TRBD2	TRBJ2-5	-	TGTGCCAGCAGCCTGGGACTAGCGGCCCAAGAGACCCAGTACTTC	CASSLGLAAQETQYF
TRBV6-1	TRBD2	TRBJ2-1	-	TGTGCCAGCAGACCCTATAGCGGGAGCTCCTACAATGAGCAGTTCTTC	CASRPYSGSSYNEQFF
TRBV29-1	TRBD2	TRBJ2-3	-	TGCAGCGTTGTACGAGCGGGAGGTCCAGATACGCAGTATTTT	CSVVRAGGPDTQYF
TRBV7-2	-	TRBJ1-5	-	TGTGCCAGCAGCTACCGTCTACAGCCCCAGCATTTT	CASSYRLQPQHF
TRBV7-6	-	TRBJ2-7	-	TGTGCCAGCAGCTTAGGGGGTCTCGAGCAGTACTTC	CASSLGGLEQYF
TRBV19	-	TRBJ2-1	-	TGTGCCAGTAGTATTATCAGGAGCAATGAGCAGTTCTTC	CASSIIRSNEQFF
TRBV2	TRBD1	TRBJ2-7	-	TGTGCCAGCAATGGACAGGGGGCCCTGGGCGAGCAGTACTTC	CASNGQGALGEQYF
TRBV24-1	TRBD1	TRBJ2-7	-	TGTGCCACCAGTGACGCAACGACAGGGGCCTACGAGCAGTACTTC	CATSDATTGAYEQYF
TRBV11-2	-	TRBJ2-1	many	TGTGCCAGCAGCTTAGGTCTAGGCTCGAGCTCCTACAATGAGCAGTTCTTC	CASSLGLGSSSYNEQFF
TRBV6-1	-	TRBJ2-7	-	TGTGCCAGCAGTGAAAGAATCTACGAGCAGTACTTC	CASSERIYEQYF
TRBV10-3	TRBD1	TRBJ1-5	-	TGTGCCATCAGCCCGGGACAGACGTATAGCAATCAGCCCCAGCATTTT	CAISPGQTYSNQPQHF
TRBV2	TRBD1	TRBJ1-2	once	TGTGCCAGCAGCGGACAGGGGATCGGCTACACCTTC	CASSGQGIGYTF
TRBV15	-	TRBJ2-7	few	TGTGCCACCAGCAGTCAGCCGGGCTACGAGCAGTACTTC	CATSSQPGYEQYF
TRBV19	TRBD2	TRBJ2-7	few	TGTGCCAGTAGTATTGGTGCTAGCGGGAGCTACGAGCAGTACTTC	CASSIGASGSYEQYF
TRBV7-2	-	TRBJ2-7	many	TGTGCCAGCAGCTTAGGGAACGAGCAGTACTTC	CASSLGNEQYF
TRBV20-1	TRBD2	TRBJ2-5	few	TGCAGTGCTAGAGGGACTAGCGGGAGTTCAGAGACCCAGTACTTC	CSARGTSGSSETQYF
TRBV7-9	-	TRBJ2-1	-	TGTGCCAGCAGTTCAGGGAATGAGCAGTTCTTC	CASSSGNEQFF
TRBV10-3	-	TRBJ1-4	few	TGTGCCTCCACAGGCGCAACTAATGAAAAACTGTTTTTT	CASTGATNEKLFF
TRBV6-1	-	TRBJ2-7	many	TGTGCCAGCAGTACCCCGGGGGCCGGGAACGAGCAGTACTTC	CASSTPGAGNEQYF
TRBV29-1	TRBD2	TRBJ2-7	many	TGCAGCACTTATAGCGGGAGTCACGAGCAGTACTTC	CSTYSGSHEQYF
TRBV4-3	-	TRBJ1-1	-	TGCGCCAGCAGCCAAGAGTTCACTGAAGCTTTCTTT	CASSQEFTEAFF
TRBV7-9	TRBD1	TRBJ1-4	-	TGTGCCAGCAGCAGACAGGGGGCCGGTGAAGAACTGTTTTTT	CASSRQGAGEELFF
TRBV15	TRBD1	TRBJ1-1	-	TGTGCCACCAGCCTCAAACAGGGGACGAACACTGAAGCTTTCTTT	CATSLKQGTNTEAFF
TRBV14	-	TRBJ1-5	-	TGTGCCAGCAGCCTTTGGACAGCCCATAGCAATCAGCCCCAGCATTTT	CASSLWTAHSNQPQHF